This entry is about one T cell receptor (beta chain). As yet, its antigen is unknown. The source of the sample is a study of blood T cells in healthy people across ages. Findings and caveats of the study: TCR beta diversity, measured per million T cells, fell in a roughly linear way with age.

Primed by a sample-barcoded 5' primer and a J-beta primer mix, a second PCR proceeded for about 6 to 11 cycles. Each cDNA was tagged by a template-switch adaptor containing 12 random nucleotides. One entry per CDR3 protein, called by TCRdb with MiXCR from the 5' RACE reads. This sample has around 1,000,000 distinct CDR3 sequences, with 35% to 45% found just once. The CDR3 totals 15 residues. The germline V and J ends were trimmed by 1 base and 6 bases, with 15 bases remaining between them. Germline values: CDR1 SGHAT, CDR2 FQNNGV. This chain connects TRBV11-2 to TRBJ1-2; weak D call: TRBD1 (6 bases). The clonotype was recovered from a man aged 18 to 35 in good health. What was sequenced was blood. The CDR3 protein is CASSLVGGGQNGYTF. Written as DNA, the CDR3 is TGTGCCAGCAGCTTAGTAGGTGGGGGGCAGAATGGCTACACCTTC.